The source of this TCR beta chain is a study of siplizumab effects on memory and regulatory T cells. Findings of the study overall: Apparently more diverse than memory cells, naive T cells also seemed major alloresponse contributors.

Where three donor pairs were concerned, the unstimulated naive, memory, effector memory and TEMRA subsets underwent sequencing. CDR1 and CDR2 (germline): MNHEY, SMNVEV (reference sequence). This CDR3 contains 14 residues. Trimming removed 5 bases at V and 4 bases at J, with 14 bases between. Sequencing of each sample assayed around 10^5 TCR templates. Sequencing was performed with immunoSEQ multiplex PCR; in TCRdb, only in-frame clones are kept and a portion is missing. The profile covers about 56,000 clones, with around 97% appearing a single time and 1.1% taken by the ten largest. With regard to this clone: Its antigen is undetermined.

The sequenced sample consisted of naive CD8+ T cells sorted from blood. V gene TRBV27 combines with J gene TRBJ2-5; no clear D. This TCR derives from a human donor in good health. CDR3 protein: CASSRPGIGETQYF. CDR3 DNA: TGTGCCAGCAGTCGTCCCGGAATAGGAGAGACCCAGTACTTC.